This T cell receptor (beta chain) was obtained from a study of blood T cell repertoires in COVID-19. Study overall: COVID-19 samples from acute and convalescent phases originated in the United States, Italy and Spain. Sources were T cells, B-cell-depleted T cells, or PBMCs; the material itself was cDNA or gDNA.

Germline trimming cut 4 bases from V and 4 bases from J; bases unmatched to any gene: 9. The germline V gene has CDR1 SGHRS and CDR2 YFSETQ. The CDR3 length is 15 residues. Using immunoSEQ multiplex PCR, the repertoire was profiled, and TCRdb retains in-frame clones only, with some absent. This sample has 20,000 to 25,000 clones, with roughly four fifths found just once. The genes are TRBV5-1 and TRBJ2-7; 9 bases line up with TRBD2. The source is a human donor in a cohort sampled during active or convalescent COVID-19. Sample: peripheral blood. The chain's CDR3 is CASSPWLAGPYEQYF. For the CDR3, the DNA is TGCGCCAGCAGCCCCTGGCTAGCGGGACCATACGAGCAGTACTTC.